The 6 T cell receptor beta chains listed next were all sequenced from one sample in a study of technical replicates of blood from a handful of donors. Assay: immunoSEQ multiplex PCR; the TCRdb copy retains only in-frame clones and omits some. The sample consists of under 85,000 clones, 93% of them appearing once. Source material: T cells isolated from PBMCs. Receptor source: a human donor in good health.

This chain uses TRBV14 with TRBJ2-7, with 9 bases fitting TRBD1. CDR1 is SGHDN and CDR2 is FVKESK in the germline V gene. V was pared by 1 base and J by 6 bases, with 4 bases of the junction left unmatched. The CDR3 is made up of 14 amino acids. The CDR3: CASSQADRGFEQYF. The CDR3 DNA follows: TGTGCCAGCAGCCAAGCGGACAGGGGCTTCGAGCAGTACTTC.

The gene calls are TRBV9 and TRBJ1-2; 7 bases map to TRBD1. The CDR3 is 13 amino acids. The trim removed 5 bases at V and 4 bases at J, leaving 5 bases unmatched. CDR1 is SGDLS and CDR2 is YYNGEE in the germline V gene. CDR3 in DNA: TGTGCCAGCAGTCAGACAGGGAGCTATGGCTACACCTTC. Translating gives CASSQTGSYGYTF.

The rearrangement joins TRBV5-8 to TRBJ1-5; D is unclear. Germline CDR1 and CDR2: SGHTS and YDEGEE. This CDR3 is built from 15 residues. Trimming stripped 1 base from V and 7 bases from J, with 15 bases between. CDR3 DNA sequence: TGTGCCAGCAGCTTGAGTTGGGCCTCTGAGCAGCCCCAGCATTTT. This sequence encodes CASSLSWASEQPQHF.

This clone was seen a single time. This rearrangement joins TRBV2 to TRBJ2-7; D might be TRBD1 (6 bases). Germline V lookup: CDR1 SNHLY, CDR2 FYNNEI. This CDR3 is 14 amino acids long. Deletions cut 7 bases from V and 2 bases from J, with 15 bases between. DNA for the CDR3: TGTGCCAGCAAATCCGGGACATCAGCCTACGAGCAGTACTTC. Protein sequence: CASKSGTSAYEQYF.

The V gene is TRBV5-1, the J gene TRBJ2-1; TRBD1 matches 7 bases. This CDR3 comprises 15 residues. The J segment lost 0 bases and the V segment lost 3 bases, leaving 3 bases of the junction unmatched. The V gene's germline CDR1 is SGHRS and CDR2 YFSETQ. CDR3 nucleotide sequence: TGCGCCAGCAGCTCGGGACAGAGCTCCTACAATGAGCAGTTCTTC. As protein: CASSSGQSSYNEQFF.

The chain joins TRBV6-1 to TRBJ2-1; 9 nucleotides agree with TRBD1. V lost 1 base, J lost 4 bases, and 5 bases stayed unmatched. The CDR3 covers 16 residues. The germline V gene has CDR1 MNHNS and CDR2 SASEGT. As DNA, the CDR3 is TGTGCCAGCAGTGAAGGGGGGACAGGGTGGTACAATGAGCAGTTCTTC. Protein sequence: CASSEGGTGWYNEQFF.